The 31 T cell receptor beta chains listed next were all sequenced from one sample in a study of blood T cell repertoires in COVID-19. TCRdb's copy holds only in-frame clones and misses some; the assay was immunoSEQ multiplex PCR. The sample lists about 130,000 clones; 74% were seen once. The specimen was peripheral blood. These receptors came from a man in his 60s with acute or convalescent COVID-19.

V usage is TRBV11-3 and J usage is TRBJ2-5; the match to TRBD2 covers 7 bases. The junction had 9 bases not matched to a gene; V was cut back by 4 bases and J by 1 base. Per the germline V gene, CDR1 is SGHNT and CDR2 is YENEEA. The CDR3 length is 16 residues. CDR3 DNA: TGTGCCAGCAGCTATGGGGCGGGAGCGATCCAAGAGACCCAGTACTTC. Translation gives CASSYGAGAIQETQYF.

The chain is built from TRBV10-3 and TRBJ2-3; 8 nucleotides align to TRBD1. With 5 bases clipped from V and 1 base from J, the junction kept 8 bases outside the gene matches. From germline, CDR1 is ENHRY and CDR2 SYGVKD. This CDR3 is 16 amino acids long. The CDR3 region is CAISQSTGGRTDTQYF. CDR3 sequence (DNA): TGTGCCATCAGTCAATCTACAGGGGGACGCACAGATACGCAGTATTTT.

The chain recombines TRBV5-1 with TRBJ1-4; D possibly corresponds to TRBD1 (6 bases). V lost 7 bases and J lost 7, with 20 bases in between. Looked up from germline, CDR1 is SGHRS and CDR2 is YFSETQ. The length of the CDR3 is 15 residues. CDR3 DNA: TGCGCCAGCGCTCTCGGGGGGGGCCGTAGTGAAAAACTGTTTTTT. It is translated as CASALGGGRSEKLFF.

The chain employs TRBV6-5 and TRBJ2-3; 12 positions match TRBD2. The CDR3 is made up of 15 amino acids. Germline CDR1 reads MNHEY; CDR2 reads SVGAGI. V gave up 5 bases and J gave up 7 bases; unmatched junction bases: 7. The CDR3 coding sequence is TGTGCCAGCAGTCCTAAGACTAGCGGGGGAAATACGCAGTATTTT. The encoded protein is CASSPKTSGGNTQYF.

About this clone itself: Distinct nucleotide sequences in the sample also encode this CDR3. The chain combines TRBV14 with TRBJ1-2, with D unresolved. CDR3 length: 13 residues. Trimming stripped 2 bases from V and 4 bases from J, with 8 bases between. Germline CDR1 reads SGHDN; CDR2 reads FVKESK. The CDR3 sequence: CASSQRGGYGYTF. The CDR3 DNA is TGTGCCAGCAGCCAACGAGGAGGCTATGGCTACACCTTC.

The CDR3, as DNA: TGTGCCAGCAGCCTTCGGGACACAGATTCACCCCTCCACTTT. Encoded protein: CASSLRDTDSPLHF. This chain connects TRBV3-1 (or the pseudogene TRBV3-2) to TRBJ1-6; a possible D gene is TRBD1 (6 bases). The V end lost 4 bases, the J end lost 8 bases, and 12 bases lay between the germline ends. The germline gives CDR1 LGHDT, CDR2 YNNKEL (reference sequence). The CDR3 runs to 14 residues.

This clone was observed a few times. V is TRBV24-1 and J is TRBJ2-7; weak D call: TRBD2 (5 bases). The CDR3 is made up of 12 amino acids. V lost 4 bases and J 6 bases, leaving 9 bases between the germline ends. The germline gives CDR1 KGHDR, CDR2 SFDVKD. CDR3: CATSENEGEQYF. The CDR3 region has the DNA TGTGCCACCAGTGAGAACGAGGGCGAGCAGTACTTC.

This clone was detected a few times. This chain connects TRBV29-1 to TRBJ1-2; D might be TRBD1 (5 bases). CDR3 length equals 13 residues. Trimming removed 0 bases from V and 7 bases from J, with 12 bases in between. Germline CDR1 reads SQVTM; CDR2 reads ANQGSEA. As DNA, the CDR3 is TGCAGCGTTGAAGATGCAGGGTTTGCTGGCTACACCTTC. Its translation is CSVEDAGFAGYTF.

The rearrangement links TRBV7-8 to TRBJ2-3, with 8 bases matching TRBD1. CDR3 length equals 14 residues. Germline V gene sequence: CDR1 SGHVS, CDR2 FQNEAQ. J was trimmed by 4 bases and V by 1 base; bases with no gene match: 1. In DNA form, the CDR3 reads TGTGCCAGCAGCTTAGACAGGGGGGCAGATACGCAGTATTTT. Protein sequence: CASSLDRGADTQYF. The complete variable domain, with remaining parts taken from reference TRBV7-8 and TRBJ2-3, reads GAGVSQSPRYKVAKRGQDVALRCDPISGHVSLFWYQQALGQGPEFLTYFQNEAQLDKSGLPSDRFFAERPEGSVSTLKIQRTQQEDSAVYLCASSLDRGADTQYFGPGTRLTVL.

This chain links TRBV19 with TRBJ1-2; 8 bases map to TRBD1. The CDR3 has 15 amino acids. Germline trimming cut 7 bases from V and 4 bases from J; bases unmatched to any gene: 11. Germline values: CDR1 LNHDA, CDR2 SQIVND (reference sequence). DNA for the CDR3: TGTGCCAGTAAAGAGGTAGGGACAGGTCCCTATGGCTACACCTTC. Protein: CASKEVGTGPYGYTF.

The chain carries TRBV6-2 or TRBV6-3 and TRBJ2-3, with D tentatively TRBD1 (6 bases). Germline loops: CDR1 MNHEY, CDR2 SVGEGT. V lost 0 bases and J 2 bases, leaving 21 bases between the germline ends. The length of the CDR3 is 19 residues. The CDR3 region is CASSYSVSRGEIDTDTQYF. In nucleotides, the CDR3 is TGTGCCAGCAGTTACTCGGTCAGCAGGGGTGAAATTGACACAGATACGCAGTATTTT.

The chain couples TRBV30 to TRBJ2-2, with TRBD1 as a possible D gene (6 bases). V was shortened by 2 bases and J by 4 bases, with 11 bases between the two germline ends. CDR3 length equals 14 residues. Per the germline V gene, CDR1 is GTSNPN and CDR2 is SVGIG (reference sequence). The CDR3 spells CAWSPNRVTGELFF. The CDR3 DNA follows: TGTGCCTGGAGTCCCAACAGGGTCACCGGGGAGCTGTTTTTT. The whole variable domain, filled in from reference TRBV30 and TRBJ2-2, reads SQTIHQWPATLVQPVGSPLSLECTVEGTSNPNLYWYRQAAGRGLQLLFYSVGIGQISSEVPQNLSASRPQDRQFILSSKKLLLSDSGFYLCAWSPNRVTGELFFGEGSRLTVL.

This sequence joins TRBV5-1 and TRBJ2-2, with unresolved D. The V gene's germline CDR1 is SGHRS and CDR2 YFSETQ. This CDR3 spans 14 amino acids. V gave up 5 bases and J gave up 0 bases, with 8 bases separating them. CDR3 DNA: TGCGCCAGCAGTTCGGCGGCGAACACCGGGGAGCTGTTTTTT. Translating gives CASSSAANTGELFF.

CDR3 loop: CASSLVGGQGNYGYTF. The CDR3 region has the DNA TGTGCCAGCAGCTTGGTAGGGGGACAGGGGAACTATGGCTACACCTTC. The chain combines TRBV5-6 with TRBJ1-2; 10 bases are a match to TRBD1. The CDR3 loop spans 16 amino acids. Germline CDR1 is SGHDT and CDR2 is YYEEEE. Trimming took 0 bases from V and 2 from J; bases not matched to a gene: 4.

This chain uses TRBV2 with TRBJ1-5; D remains unclear. Per germline, CDR1 SNHLY and CDR2 FYNNEI. This CDR3 has 16 amino acids. V shed 7 bases and J shed 1 base, with 17 bases lying between them. CDR3 sequence reads: CASTVGARGSNQPQHF. The CDR3 DNA follows: TGTGCCAGCACGGTAGGAGCGCGAGGAAGCAATCAGCCCCAGCATTTT.

This chain links TRBV27 with TRBJ2-7, with D perhaps matching TRBD2 (6 bases). CDR1 is MNHEY and CDR2 is SMNVEV in the germline V gene (reference sequence). The CDR3 sequence is 16 residues long. The V gene lost 6 bases and the J gene lost 4 bases, with 22 bases spanning the gap. The CDR3 here is CASRVGRRDRSYEQYF. In nucleotides, the CDR3 is TGTGCCAGCAGGGTGGGGCGGCGGGATAGGTCGTACGAGCAGTACTTC.

CDR3 protein: CASSLRRVGTEAFF. The CDR3 bases are TGTGCCAGCAGTTTACGCAGGGTGGGCACTGAAGCTTTCTTT. This chain connects TRBV28 to TRBJ1-1, with D perhaps matching TRBD1 (5 bases). V dropped 2 bases and J dropped 4 bases, with 11 bases sitting between them. The CDR3 totals 14 residues. CDR1 is MDHEN and CDR2 is SYDVKM in the germline V gene.

This clone was seen a handful of times. The V call is TRBV6-4, the J call TRBJ2-1; TRBD2 agrees at 13 bases. Germline values: CDR1 MRHNA, CDR2 SNTAGT. The CDR3 has 12 residues. Trimming took 10 bases from V and 10 from J; bases not matched to a gene: 4. This CDR3 is CAIGTSGVEQFF. The CDR3 nucleotides read TGTGCCATAGGGACTAGCGGGGTGGAGCAGTTCTTC.

The V and J genes are TRBV19 and TRBJ1-2; D uncertain. The V end was cut by 4 bases, the J end by 5 bases, with 17 bases between. The CDR3 totals 15 residues. Germline-derived CDR1 and CDR2 are LNHDA and SQIVND (reference sequence). DNA of the CDR3: TGTGCCAGTAGTAGACAAGATGGAAAGTGGTATGGCTACACCTTC. This encodes CASSRQDGKWYGYTF.

This clone appeared a few times. The chain is built from TRBV10-3 and TRBJ2-7; D is uncertain. CDR3 size: 14 residues. Per germline, CDR1 ENHRY and CDR2 SYGVKD. Trimming cost V 4 bases and J 4 bases, with 14 bases left between them. In DNA, the CDR3 is TGTGCCATCAGTGTAGGCGTCGGCGGATACGAGCAGTACTTC. Amino acids: CAISVGVGGYEQYF.

Only a few counts were recorded for this clone. V usage is TRBV9 and J usage is TRBJ1-1, with D perhaps matching TRBD1 (5 bases). This CDR3 is 15 amino acids long. The ends were cut back, 0 bases at V and 4 bases at J, with 13 bases in the middle. Germline V gives CDR1 SGDLS, CDR2 YYNGEE. In nucleotides, the CDR3 is TGTGCCAGCAGCGTAGTTCAGGGTAGAGGCACTGAAGCTTTCTTT. Protein: CASSVVQGRGTEAFF. Supplemented by reference TRBV9 and TRBJ1-1, the full variable domain reads DSGVTQTPKHLITATGQRVTLRCSPRSGDLSVYWYQQSLDQGLQFLIQYYNGEERAKGNILERFSAQQFPDLHSELNLSSLELGDSALYFCASSVVQGRGTEAFFGQGTRLTVV.

The V gene is TRBV21-1, the J gene TRBJ1-5. TRBV21-1 is a documented pseudogene. This CDR3 comprises 16 residues. The CDR3 loop reads CASSKVRGAKDQPQHF. CDR3 nucleotides: TGTGCCAGCAGCAAAGTCCGGGGGGCGAAGGATCAGCCCCAGCATTTT.

This chain joins TRBV6-6 and TRBJ1-1; no firm D call. Per germline, CDR1 MNHNY and CDR2 SVGAGI (reference sequence). The V end was cut by 6 bases, the J end by 3 bases, with 14 bases between. This CDR3 has 14 residues. The CDR3 DNA reads as TGTGCCAGCAGCCGACCACCCGTAGACACTGAAGCTTTCTTT. The encoded protein is CASSRPPVDTEAFF.

This clone has only one observation. The gene calls are TRBV3-1 (or the pseudogene TRBV3-2) and TRBJ1-3; D remains unclear. Trimming removed 1 base from V and 0 bases from J, with 7 bases in between. CDR1 and CDR2 (germline): LGHDT, YNNKEL (reference sequence). The CDR3 length is 15 residues. As DNA, the CDR3 is TGTGCCAGCAGCCAAGCGAGGAGCTCTGGAAACACCATATATTTT. Encoded protein: CASSQARSSGNTIYF.

This clone was recorded only once. The chain joins TRBV2 to TRBJ2-1; D is ambiguous. Germline CDR1 reads SNHLY; CDR2 reads FYNNEI. This CDR3 region has 14 residues. V shed 7 bases and J shed 7 bases, with 17 bases lying between them. The DNA of the CDR3 is TGTGCCAGCAATCACGGCAGGCTGGTGAATGAGCAGTTCTTC. Amino acids: CASNHGRLVNEQFF.

In DNA, the CDR3 is TGCGCCAGCAGCTCCGGGACTCTGAACACTGAAGCTTTCTTT. Translated: CASSSGTLNTEAFF. The chain uses TRBV5-1 and TRBJ1-1, with D possibly being TRBD1 (5 bases). Germline CDR1 and CDR2: SGHRS and YFSETQ. Between the trimmed V and J ends, which lost 3 bases and 0 bases, there was a span of 9 bases. This CDR3 is built from 14 residues.

The chain carries TRBV2 and TRBJ1-4, with 7 bases that match TRBD1. V shed 6 bases, J shed 2 bases, and the junction held 3 bases outside the gene matches. Germline V CDR1 and CDR2: SNHLY, FYNNEI. The CDR3 is 14 residues long. In nucleotides, the CDR3 is TGTGCCAGCAGACCGGGACAGACTAATGAAAAACTGTTTTTT. Translating gives CASRPGQTNEKLFF.

The J gene is TRBJ1-6, the V gene TRBV3-1 (or the pseudogene TRBV3-2); D gene unclear. The length of the CDR3 is 15 residues. Germline CDR1 LGHDT, CDR2 YNNKEL (reference sequence). The V gene lost 4 bases and the J gene lost 7 bases, with 14 bases spanning the gap. The CDR3 DNA reads as TGTGCCAGCAGCCCCGCCCGGGGTGGAAATTCACCCCTCCACTTT. It codes for CASSPARGGNSPLHF.

The chain is built from TRBV4-1 and TRBJ2-6; the match to TRBD1 covers 7 bases. J was trimmed by 0 bases and V by 2 bases; bases with no gene match: 4. Germline V gene sequence: CDR1 MGHRA, CDR2 YSYEKL. This CDR3 spans 17 amino acids. The CDR3 spells CASSQKTGASGANVLTF. The CDR3 nucleotides are TGCGCCAGCAGCCAAAAAACAGGGGCCTCTGGGGCCAACGTCCTGACTTTC.

The CDR3 region has the DNA TGTGCCAGCTCACCCGTTCCCCAGGGGGCTGGGGGCTACACCTTC. It translates to CASSPVPQGAGGYTF. The V gene is TRBV18, the J gene TRBJ1-2, with 8 bases that match TRBD1. This CDR3 is built from 15 residues. Germline V gene sequence: CDR1 KGHSH, CDR2 LQKENI. Germline trimming cut 3 bases from V and 8 bases from J; bases unmatched to any gene: 11.

This clone was found a few times. The chain couples TRBV19 to TRBJ2-7; 7 bases agree with TRBD2. The CDR3 consists of 13 residues. Germline-derived CDR1 and CDR2 are LNHDA and SQIVND (reference sequence). V shed 6 bases, J shed 1 base, and the junction held 3 bases outside the gene matches. Here the CDR3 DNA reads TGTGCCAGTAGCAAGCGGGATTCCTACGAGCAGTACTTC. Protein: CASSKRDSYEQYF.